Listed below are T cell receptor beta chains from one sample, sequenced in a study of T cell responses to AZD1222 COVID-19 vaccine. Method: immunoSEQ multiplex PCR; TCRdb's copy keeps in-frame clones and lacks some. The sample includes approximately 110,000 clones, around 85% of them seen just once. The material sequenced was peripheral blood, taken on day 0 of AZD1222 vaccination. These receptors were collected from an adult in good health. CDR3s include the opening cysteine and the closing phenylalanine or tryptophan. D genes are given only for firm matches. Expanded clones get a size class; other rows say once, few or many, or leave the size out.

j_gene	abundance	v_gene	d_gene	CDR3nt	CDR3aa
TRBJ1-1	.	TRBV2	.	TGTGCCAGCAGTGTGGCAGCGGGAACCCTCACTGAAGCTTTCTTT	CASSVAAGTLTEAFF
TRBJ1-1	.	TRBV11-2	.	TGTGCCAGCAGCTTTCGTGCACACGGCAGGGCTTTCTTT	CASSFRAHGRAFF
TRBJ2-3	.	TRBV24-1	.	TGTGCCACCAGTGACTCCGGGAAGGGGCCGCTTTCGGATACGCAGTATTTT	CATSDSGKGPLSDTQYF
TRBJ2-2	.	TRBV28	TRBD1	TGTGCCAGCAGTGTACAGGGGGCTGCGAACACCGGGGAGCTGTTTTTT	CASSVQGAANTGELFF
TRBJ1-1	.	TRBV19	.	TGTGCCAGTAGTCTACCAGGGCGGGTGACTGAAGCTTTCTTT	CASSLPGRVTEAFF
TRBJ2-3	.	TRBV30	.	TGTGCCTGGAAAAGAGGGGGGGCCAGGTTACGAGATACGCAGTATTTT	CAWKRGGARLRDTQYF
TRBJ1-2	.	TRBV12-2	.	TGTGCAAGTCCCTTTGACAGGGGGCGCGGCTACACCTTC	CASPFDRGRGYTF
TRBJ2-7	.	TRBV19	.	TGTGCCAGTAGCTCGCCGGGACCCTACGAGCAGTACTTC	CASSSPGPYEQYF
TRBJ1-4	.	TRBV12-3/TRBV12-4	.	TGTGCCAGCATGAGGGACCTGGGGGAAAAACTGTTTTTT	CASMRDLGEKLFF
TRBJ1-2	once	TRBV11-3	.	TGTGCCAGCAGCGTATCCGGGGCAGGGGAAAACTATGGCTACACCTTC	CASSVSGAGENYGYTF
TRBJ2-2	.	TRBV5-1	.	TGCGCCAGCAGCTTGGGCGCAGGGAAGGAGCTGTTTTTT	CASSLGAGKELFF
TRBJ1-6	.	TRBV2	.	TGTGCCAGCACCCTCCCTGGGATGGGGGCTGGAAATTCACCCCTCCACTTT	CASTLPGMGAGNSPLHF
TRBJ2-5	once	TRBV7-8	.	TGTGCCAGCAGCTTGGAAGCTGGGGAGACCCAGTACTTC	CASSLEAGETQYF
TRBJ2-1	.	TRBV4-3	.	TGCGCCAGCAGCCAAGACCCGATAGGGAGCTCCTACAATGAGCAGTTCTTC	CASSQDPIGSSYNEQFF
TRBJ2-5	.	TRBV18	.	TGTGCCAGCTCACGTAGCTCGGAGACCCAGTACTTC	CASSRSSETQYF
TRBJ2-2	.	TRBV12-5	TRBD1	TGTGCTAGTGGCAAAGGGGGCGCGAACACCGGGGAGCTGTTTTTT	CASGKGGANTGELFF
TRBJ1-6	.	TRBV11-2	.	TGTGCCAGCAGCTTAGATGACCAGGGCTCCTATAATTCACCCCTCCACTTT	CASSLDDQGSYNSPLHF
TRBJ2-3	.	TRBV10-3	.	TGTGCCATCAGTGAGTCCACAGATACGCAGTATTTT	CAISESTDTQYF
TRBJ2-1	.	TRBV12-3/TRBV12-4	.	TGTGCCAGCAGTTCAGACAGTTACAATGAGCAGTTCTTC	CASSSDSYNEQFF
TRBJ1-1	.	TRBV27	TRBD1	TGTGCCAGCAGCGGACAGGTCGGGGGGACTGAAGCTTTCTTT	CASSGQVGGTEAFF
TRBJ1-1	.	TRBV30	.	TGTGCCTGGAGTGCCCAGGGGCGCACTGAAGCTTTCTTT	CAWSAQGRTEAFF
TRBJ2-2	.	TRBV19	.	TGTGCCAGTAGTAGGGGGCCGGAAAAAGCGAACACCGGGGAGCTGTTTTTT	CASSRGPEKANTGELFF